This T cell receptor beta chain was identified during a study of T cells in narcolepsy (dated by TCRdb to the late 2010s). General notes on the study: Patients with narcolepsy type 1 or type 2 (NT1, NT2) were enrolled in the study together with healthy control donors. To look for autoreactive T cells in narcolepsy patients that target self-antigens of hypocretin neurons (hypocretin, TRIB2), the study used TCR Vbeta sequencing to follow clonotypes in blood and CSF.

V ends up 1 base short and J 4 bases short, with an unmatched junction base count of 3. The CDR3 numbers 14 residues from cysteine through phenylalanine. CDR3 DNA only is kept here, 42 bases in frame from base 1. CDR1 and CDR2 are drawn from the germline V gene (reference sequence): SSHAT, FNYEAQ. This clone was recorded a few times. Its antigen remains undetermined. No much larger clonotype is one base removed from it; base qualities were not supplied. Receptors were amplified or captured by the immunoSEQ multiplex PCR assay. Drawn from immuneACCESS, this table holds only the in-frame rearrangements with V and J called that TCRdb kept. Clones are partly lost; checked studies trace under half to an unresolved V gene and leave the rest unexplained. This sample holds tens of thousands of clones; around four fifths were observed only once. The ten largest make up over 0.6% of the sample. What the authors observed across the whole study: No sequences matching autoreactive T cell clones were present in some of the blood memory CD4+ repertoires from patients and controls. Numbers of sequenced blood memory CD4+ clonotypes were comparable, averaging approximately 42,000 in patients and about 33,000 in controls. According to the report, autoreactive clonotypes were detected serially in the blood of the same patients and of different patients, but not in healthy controls. In plots comparing CSF and blood CD4+ T cell clonotypes from the same patient, HCRT-specific and TRIB2-specific autoreactive clonotypes were highlighted.

Memory CD4+ T cells were sorted ex vivo from peripheral blood of narcolepsy patients and healthy controls for TCR Vbeta sequencing. Sequencing used memory (CD45RA-) CD4+ T cells from blood. The cell subset or site label for this specimen denotes: memory T cells sorted ex vivo from peripheral blood. The chain is assembled from TRBV7-7 and TRBJ2-5; TRBD1 matches 7 bases in the middle. This TCR derives from a human donor in good health. The CDR3 protein: CASSLEGAGETQYF. The DNA sequence is TGTGCCAGCAGCTTAGAGGGGGCAGGAGAGACCCAGTACTTC.